The rows below give T cell receptor beta chains drawn from one sample of a study of monozygotic twins with inflammatory bowel disease. TCRdb re-called the 5' RACE reads; every CDR3 protein appears as one record, without DNA. In all, the sample yields 300,000 to 450,000 distinct CDR3 sequences. Sequenced sample: blood. The source is a human donor with ulcerative colitis or Crohn's disease, or a healthy co-twin of an affected twin (not recorded which). Both conserved end residues are part of each CDR3.

V gene: TRBV14; J gene: TRBJ2-5; CDR3 protein: CASSVPTSGYQETQYF
V gene: TRBV7-9; J gene: TRBJ2-7; CDR3 protein: CASSDTLEQYF
V gene: TRBV7-3; J gene: TRBJ2-1; CDR3 protein: CASSFGQGNNEQFF
V gene: TRBV15; J gene: TRBJ1-5; CDR3 protein: CATQGMTRTGDQPQHF
V gene: TRBV7-2; J gene: TRBJ1-6; CDR3 protein: CASSLEYSYNSPLHF
V gene: TRBV30; J gene: TRBJ1-1; CDR3 protein: CAGRGTANTEAFF
V gene: TRBV5-1; J gene: TRBJ2-7; CDR3 protein: CASSEDSTYEQYF
V gene: TRBV2; J gene: TRBJ1-6; CDR3 protein: CASIPLAGGSPLHF
V gene: TRBV4-3; J gene: TRBJ1-5; CDR3 protein: CASSQDRPWADSNQPQHF
V gene: TRBV20-1; J gene: TRBJ2-6; CDR3 protein: CSADPTNSGANVLTF
V gene: TRBV20-1; J gene: TRBJ2-1; CDR3 protein: CSAYLSSYNEQFF
V gene: TRBV20-1; J gene: TRBJ2-1; CDR3 protein: CSAKRLRVSYNEQFF
V gene: TRBV6-5; J gene: TRBJ1-3; CDR3 protein: CASSPIYPTAHSGNTIYF
V gene: TRBV5-1; J gene: TRBJ2-7; CDR3 protein: CASSWGLQGLSYEQYF
V gene: TRBV7-2; J gene: TRBJ2-7; CDR3 protein: CASSYDRDYEQYF
V gene: TRBV11-2; J gene: TRBJ2-7; CDR3 protein: CASSLAAVVSYEQYF
V gene: TRBV7-3; J gene: TRBJ2-1; CDR3 protein: CASSLKQGLYNEQFF
V gene: TRBV5-4; J gene: TRBJ1-2; CDR3 protein: CVSSLEQGRGGYTF
V gene: TRBV18; J gene: TRBJ2-5; CDR3 protein: CASSPWGRETQYF
V gene: TRBV28; J gene: TRBJ2-7; CDR3 protein: CASTKTGEFYEQYF
V gene: TRBV5-1; J gene: TRBJ2-2; CDR3 protein: CASSFGQMNTGELFF
V gene: TRBV27; J gene: TRBJ1-2; CDR3 protein: CASSTRDRPWGYTF
V gene: TRBV20-1; J gene: TRBJ2-2; CDR3 protein: CSAPSGGATGELFF
V gene: TRBV4-1; J gene: TRBJ2-2; CDR3 protein: CASSQSGGAIGELFF
V gene: TRBV12-3/TRBV12-4; J gene: TRBJ2-5; CDR3 protein: CASSFGLAGWETQYF
V gene: TRBV19; J gene: TRBJ2-2; CDR3 protein: CASKRDRGGNTGELFF
V gene: TRBV9; J gene: TRBJ2-1; CDR3 protein: CASSYAGQGVNEQFF
V gene: TRBV5-1; J gene: TRBJ2-2; CDR3 protein: CASSSSVVNTGELFF
V gene: TRBV7-2; J gene: TRBJ2-1; CDR3 protein: CASSPRGSGRHDIQFF
V gene: TRBV20-1; J gene: TRBJ1-4; CDR3 protein: CSVRDFSATNEKLFF